Below, 17 T cell receptor beta chains from the same sample are listed, as sequenced in a study of T cells in narcolepsy. The table came from immunoSEQ multiplex PCR; TCRdb's copy has only in-frame clones and leaves some out. The sample has 25,000 to 35,000 clones, about four fifths seen once. Sequenced: CD45RA- memory CD4+ T cells from PBMCs. The receptors here all came from a human donor with narcolepsy.

This clone came up a few times. V and J are TRBV7-9 and TRBJ1-2, with a tentative D call TRBD1 (5 bases). V lost 3 bases and J 0 bases, leaving 11 bases between the germline ends. The germline V gene encodes CDR1 SEHNR and CDR2 FQNEAQ (reference sequence). The CDR3 has 15 amino acids. For the CDR3, the DNA is TGTGCCAGCAGCTTCCTGAGGGGAGCTAACTATGGCTACACCTTC. This translates into CASSFLRGANYGYTF.

The gene calls are TRBV14 and TRBJ1-2, with D possibly being TRBD1 (5 bases). V shed 11 bases and J shed 4 bases, with 14 bases lying between them. The CDR3 spans 12 residues. Germline loops: CDR1 SGHDN, CDR2 FVKESK. CDR3 DNA sequence: TGTGCCCCCAGGGAGGGCCTCTATGGCTACACCTTC. The encoded protein is CAPREGLYGYTF.

This rearrangement joins TRBV7-2 to TRBJ2-5, with TRBD1 as a possible D gene (6 bases). Germline CDR1 is SGHTA and CDR2 is FQGNSA. Trimming took 4 bases from V and 5 from J, leaving 23 bases between them. CDR3 size: 17 residues. CDR3 amino acids: CASSSQARAGVGETQYF. CDR3 sequence (DNA): TGTGCCAGCAGCTCGCAGGCCCGGGCAGGGGTTGGGGAGACCCAGTACTTC.

The chain recombines TRBV7-6 with TRBJ2-7, with D possibly TRBD1 on 6 matching bases. Trimming cost V 5 bases and J 3 bases, with 11 bases left between them. CDR3 length equals 13 residues. The germline V gene encodes CDR1 SGHVS and CDR2 FNYEAQ. The CDR3 DNA is TGTGCCAGCAGCATGGGACATAACTACGAGCAGTACTTC. This translates into CASSMGHNYEQYF.

J is TRBJ2-5 and V is TRBV11-2; D is perhaps TRBD1 (6 bases). V shed 1 base and J shed 0 bases, with 9 bases lying between them. Germline V lookup: CDR1 SGHAT, CDR2 FQNNGV. The CDR3 extends over 15 amino acids. The CDR3: CASSLGGQDQETQYF. The CDR3 bases are TGTGCCAGCAGCTTAGGGGGACAAGACCAAGAGACCCAGTACTTC.

The chain employs TRBV5-5 and TRBJ1-4; tentative D call: TRBD1 (5 bases). Germline CDR1 and CDR2: SGHKS and YYEKEE (reference sequence). Trimming cost V 3 bases and J 6 bases, with 15 bases left between them. CDR3 length: 15 residues. The CDR3 DNA sequence: TGTGCCAGCAGCTGGGTGGTTGGCAGGGATGAAAAACTGTTTTTT. It specifies CASSWVVGRDEKLFF.

The V and J genes are TRBV28 and TRBJ2-5, with 10 bases fitting TRBD1. CDR3 length equals 14 residues. The trim removed 6 bases at V and 4 bases at J, leaving 5 bases unmatched. Germline CDR1 and CDR2: MDHEN and SYDVKM. CDR3 sequence (DNA): TGTGCCAGCAGCCTGTGGGACAGGGGAGAGACCCAGTACTTC. It translates to CASSLWDRGETQYF.

CDR3 nucleotides: TGTGCCAGCGCCTCAGGGCCAGGGGGCCATCTTTGGGGCACTGAAGCTTTCTTT. It encodes CASASGPGGHLWGTEAFF. J is TRBJ1-1 and V is TRBV19, with 8 bases fitting TRBD1. The CDR3 sequence is 18 residues long. Germline lookup yields CDR1 LNHDA and CDR2 SQIVND (reference sequence). V shed 9 bases and J 4 bases; nucleotides not matched to a gene: 22.

This clone showed up just once. The CDR3 DNA is TGTGCCAGCAGCCCGATAGACGAGCAGTACTTC. Protein sequence: CASSPIDEQYF. This chain joins TRBV7-9 and TRBJ2-7; D is unresolved. This CDR3 region has 11 residues. The ends were cut back, 5 bases at V and 5 bases at J, with 7 bases in the middle. Germline V gene sequence: CDR1 SEHNR, CDR2 FQNEAQ (reference sequence). The whole variable domain, filled in from reference TRBV7-9 and TRBJ2-7, reads DTGVSQNPRHKITKRGQNVTFRCDPISEHNRLYWYRQTLGQGPEFLTYFQNEAQLEKSRLLSDRFSAERPKGSFSTLEIQRTEQGDSAMYLCASSPIDEQYFGPGTRLTVT.

The chain couples TRBV11-2 to TRBJ2-5; 8 bases are a match to TRBD1. The CDR3 runs 17 residues. Trimming cost V 1 base and J 4 bases; bases outside gene matches: 11. The germline CDR1 and CDR2 sequences are SGHAT and FQNNGV. CDR3 nucleotide sequence: TGTGCCAGCAGCTTAGGAATTCGGAGCAGGGGGCGAGAGACCCAGTACTTC. Encoded protein: CASSLGIRSRGRETQYF.

The chain carries TRBV7-8 and TRBJ1-5; D unresolved. Trimming took 0 bases from V and 5 from J, leaving 11 bases between them. The CDR3 has 15 amino acids. Germline values: CDR1 SGHVS, CDR2 FQNEAQ. CDR3 DNA: TGTGCCAGCAGCTTAGCGGAAAGGGTGGATCAGCCCCAGCATTTT. Translating gives CASSLAERVDQPQHF. Full variable domain (rest looked up from reference TRBV7-8 and TRBJ1-5): GAGVSQSPRYKVAKRGQDVALRCDPISGHVSLFWYQQALGQGPEFLTYFQNEAQLDKSGLPSDRFFAERPEGSVSTLKIQRTQQEDSAVYLCASSLAERVDQPQHFGDGTRLSIL.

The chain carries TRBV7-2 and TRBJ2-4; 12 bases fit TRBD2. Germline V gene data show CDR1 as SGHTA and CDR2 as FQGNSA. Germline trimming cut 4 bases from V and 8 bases from J; bases unmatched to any gene: 6. The CDR3 runs to 15 residues. The CDR3 protein is CASSSLAGGKDIQYF. For the CDR3, the DNA is TGTGCCAGCAGCTCTCTAGCGGGGGGGAAGGACATTCAGTACTTC.

V is TRBV7-2 and J is TRBJ2-2; 7 positions match TRBD1. CDR3 length: 16 residues. The germline V gene has CDR1 SGHTA and CDR2 FQGNSA. J was trimmed by 3 bases and V by 4 bases; bases with no gene match: 8. The CDR3 spells CASSSLDRIDTGELFF. The CDR3 DNA follows: TGTGCCAGCAGCTCCCTGGACAGGATCGACACCGGGGAGCTGTTTTTT.

The CDR3 here is CASSQGTGGGYTF. The CDR3 DNA sequence: TGCGCCAGCAGCCAAGGGACAGGGGGAGGCTACACCTTC. V usage is TRBV4-3 and J usage is TRBJ1-2, with 10 bases lining up with TRBD1. With 1 base clipped from V and 8 bases from J, the junction kept 1 base outside the gene matches. The germline gives CDR1 LGHNA, CDR2 YSLEER. The CDR3 length is 13 residues.

The V gene is TRBV5-6, the J gene TRBJ1-2; perhaps TRBD1 as D (5 bases). The CDR3 covers 16 residues. V was cut by 0 bases and J by 0 bases, with 12 bases left in between. Per the germline V gene, CDR1 is SGHDT and CDR2 is YYEEEE. The CDR3 loop reads CASSLGERGANYGYTF. Here the CDR3 DNA reads TGTGCCAGCAGCTTGGGCGAGAGGGGAGCTAACTATGGCTACACCTTC.

J is TRBJ2-7 and V is TRBV2; D uncertain. The V end was cut by 4 bases, the J end by 6 bases, with 10 bases between. CDR1 SNHLY and CDR2 FYNNEI come from the germline V gene. The CDR3 covers 12 residues. CDR3 sequence (DNA): TGTGCCAGCAGTGTCCGTGCGATCGAGCAGTACTTC. The encoded protein is CASSVRAIEQYF.

This chain links TRBV2 with TRBJ1-4; D is ambiguous. Germline V gives CDR1 SNHLY, CDR2 FYNNEI. The CDR3 spans 13 residues. V was clipped by 8 bases and J by 7 bases, with 14 bases between them. CDR3 loop: CASLRLTGEKLFF. The CDR3 DNA follows: TGTGCCAGCCTCAGGCTTACGGGTGAAAAACTGTTTTTT.